A single sample is the source of the 27 T cell receptor beta chains below, sequenced in a study of T cell responses to AZD1222 COVID-19 vaccine. The method was immunoSEQ multiplex PCR; TCRdb's version includes in-frame clones alone and lacks a portion of them. The sample carries around 85,000 clones, about 86% recorded once. Specimen: peripheral blood, collected on day 0 of AZD1222 vaccination. Receptor source: an adult in good health.

The CDR3 nucleotides read TGTGCCTGGAACAGGGGGACAGGGATGGGAGAGACCCAGTACTTC. Residues: CAWNRGTGMGETQYF. The V call is TRBV30, the J call TRBJ2-5; 9 bases map to TRBD1. CDR3 size: 15 residues. J lost 4 bases, V lost 4 bases, and 10 bases had no gene match. Germline CDR1 reads GTSNPN; CDR2 reads SVGIG (reference sequence).

The chain couples TRBV6-5 to TRBJ1-1; D is unresolved. V lost 2 bases and J 4 bases, leaving 17 bases between the germline ends. The CDR3 is 16 amino acids. The germline V gene has CDR1 MNHEY and CDR2 SVGAGI. The DNA for the CDR3 is TGTGCCAGCAGTTACGTTACCCCGAACCGAGGCACTGAAGCTTTCTTT. It is translated as CASSYVTPNRGTEAFF.

The chain links TRBV30 to TRBJ1-6; the D gene is possibly TRBD1 (5 bases). Germline assignment: CDR1 GTSNPN and CDR2 SVGIG (reference sequence). The CDR3 has 14 residues. The V and J ends lost 4 bases and 9 bases respectively, with 16 bases between them. In DNA, the CDR3 is TGTGCCTGGACTCCAGGCAGGGTCGGTTCACCCCTCCACTTT. Residues: CAWTPGRVGSPLHF.

The V call is TRBV18, the J call TRBJ2-3; perhaps TRBD2 as D (5 bases). CDR1 is KGHSH, CDR2 LQKENI, per germline. The CDR3 loop spans 15 amino acids. V was shortened by 2 bases and J by 5 bases, with 14 bases between the two germline ends. In DNA, the CDR3 is TGTGCCAGCTCACCAGTCGGGGATTCTTTAGATACGCAGTATTTT. Translating gives CASSPVGDSLDTQYF.

The chain carries TRBV6-4 and TRBJ2-5; TRBD2 might be the D (5 bases). The CDR3 spans 15 residues. V dropped 8 bases and J dropped 1 base, with 17 bases sitting between them. CDR1 is MRHNA and CDR2 is SNTAGT in the germline V gene. This chain's CDR3 is CASPPGNGGQETQYF. CDR3 bases: TGTGCCAGCCCCCCCGGGAATGGCGGCCAAGAGACCCAGTACTTC.

The chain is built from TRBV6-2 or TRBV6-3 and TRBJ2-1; D not certain. The CDR3 loop spans 13 amino acids. The V end was cut by 6 bases, the J end by 10 bases, with 16 bases between. CDR1 is MNHEY and CDR2 is SVGEGT in the germline V gene. CDR3 region: CASRPHTLKEQFF. The CDR3 DNA reads TGTGCCAGCAGACCTCATACGCTTAAAGAGCAGTTCTTC.

This chain links TRBV7-2 with TRBJ1-6; D not certain. From germline, CDR1 is SGHTA and CDR2 FQGNSA. With 3 bases removed from V and 3 bases from J, the gap between germline ends came to 6 bases. CDR3 length: 14 amino acids. CDR3 sequence reads: CASSLRGYNSPLHF. CDR3 nucleotides: TGTGCCAGCAGCTTGCGGGGCTATAATTCACCCCTCCACTTT.

The V call is TRBV6-2 or TRBV6-3, the J call TRBJ2-1; 9 bases map to TRBD2. Germline V gene data show CDR1 as MNHEY and CDR2 as SVGEGT. The CDR3 length is 16 residues. Trimming removed 6 bases from V and 1 base from J; junction bases left unmatched: 7. CDR3 sequence (DNA): TGTGCCAGCAGCACACACGCGGGGGGGTCCTACAATGAGCAGTTCTTC. Protein sequence: CASSTHAGGSYNEQFF.

The chain uses TRBV15 and TRBJ2-1, with 15 bases identical to TRBD2. V lost 6 bases and J lost 2; bases outside the gene matches: 8. Looked up from germline, CDR1 is LNHNV and CDR2 is YYDKDF (reference sequence). The CDR3 sequence is 18 residues long. CDR3 region: CATRAGTSGRNTYNEQFF. The CDR3 bases are TGTGCCACCAGAGCAGGGACTAGCGGGAGGAACACCTACAATGAGCAGTTCTTC.

The rearrangement uses TRBV5-8 and TRBJ2-7, with 7 bases identical to TRBD1. The germline V gene has CDR1 SGHTS and CDR2 YDEGEE. The trim removed 4 bases at V and 5 bases at J, leaving 12 bases unmatched. There are 15 residues in the CDR3. The CDR3 loop is CASSKQGLSLDEQYF. The CDR3 coding sequence is TGTGCCAGCAGCAAACAGGGGTTATCCCTCGACGAGCAGTACTTC.

The chain joins TRBV13 to TRBJ2-7, with 8 bases matching TRBD1. Per germline, CDR1 PRHDT and CDR2 FYEKMQ (reference sequence). This CDR3 comprises 14 residues. The V segment lost 6 bases and the J segment 3 bases; nucleotides outside the gene matches: 7. The CDR3 is CASSSGQGVYEQYF. CDR3 bases: TGTGCCAGCAGTTCAGGACAGGGTGTCTACGAGCAGTACTTC.

As regards this clone: Other nucleotide sequences from this sample produce the same CDR3. J is TRBJ2-7 and V is TRBV7-9; D remains ambiguous. The CDR3 is made up of 11 amino acids. V was cut by 6 bases and J by 6 bases, with 9 bases left in between. Germline-derived CDR1 and CDR2 are SEHNR and FQNEAQ (reference sequence). The DNA of the CDR3 is TGTGCCAGCAGTCTCGCAGGCGAGCAGTACTTC. Translation gives CASSLAGEQYF.

The chain links TRBV18 to TRBJ2-7, with D unclear. Trimming removed 3 bases from V and 7 bases from J, with 22 bases in between. The CDR3 runs to 16 residues. Germline V gene sequence: CDR1 KGHSH, CDR2 LQKENI. CDR3 protein: CASSPVPSEVGHEQYF. In DNA, the CDR3 is TGTGCCAGCTCACCGGTCCCGAGTGAAGTTGGCCATGAGCAGTACTTC.

This clone was recorded only once. V is TRBV11-3 and J is TRBJ2-2; TRBD1 aligns across 7 bases. CDR3 length: 16 residues. CDR1 SGHNT and CDR2 YENEEA come from the germline V gene. The junction had 6 bases not matched to a gene; V was cut back by 1 base and J by 4 bases. The chain's CDR3 is CASSLGGTEITGELFF. CDR3 bases: TGTGCCAGCAGCTTAGGAGGGACAGAAATCACCGGGGAGCTGTTTTTT.

V usage is TRBV5-6 and J usage is TRBJ1-2; D not certain. The CDR3 covers 15 residues. The V end lost 0 bases, the J end lost 1 base, and 10 bases lay between the germline ends. Germline CDR1 reads SGHDT; CDR2 reads YYEEEE. CDR3: CASSLVLAFNYGYTF. CDR3 in DNA: TGTGCCAGCAGCTTGGTGTTAGCGTTTAACTATGGCTACACCTTC.

The V and J genes are TRBV20-1 and TRBJ1-2; TRBD1 might be the D (6 bases). Trimming stripped 3 bases from V and 6 bases from J, with 11 bases between. CDR1 and CDR2 (germline): DFQATT, SNEGSKA (reference sequence). This CDR3 contains 12 residues. The CDR3 is CSASWGQNGYTF. The CDR3 DNA reads as TGCAGTGCTAGTTGGGGGCAGAATGGCTACACCTTC.

The chain joins TRBV11-2 to TRBJ2-1; 8 bases are a match to TRBD1. CDR1 and CDR2 (germline): SGHAT, FQNNGV. The V segment lost 5 bases and the J segment 5 bases; nucleotides outside the gene matches: 11. This CDR3 region has 16 residues. CDR3 in DNA: TGTGCCAGCAGCCCCCGACAGGGGTTGGTCCACAATGAGCAGTTCTTC. This encodes CASSPRQGLVHNEQFF.

The chain uses TRBV4-1 and TRBJ1-4; no clear D gene. Germline V gene lookup returns CDR1 MGHRA and CDR2 YSYEKL. Trimming shortened V by 4 bases and J by 0 bases, and 9 bases separated the two germline ends. The CDR3 loop spans 15 amino acids. DNA for the CDR3: TGCGCCAGCAGCCCCCATGGTGCAACTAATGAAAAACTGTTTTTT. Its protein product is CASSPHGATNEKLFF.

This chain joins TRBV20-1 and TRBJ1-3, with D tentatively TRBD1 (5 bases). The CDR3 is 13 residues long. Per the germline V gene, CDR1 is DFQATT and CDR2 is SNEGSKA (reference sequence). Trimming took 5 bases from V and 1 from J, leaving 9 bases between them. The CDR3 DNA sequence: TGCAGTGCTCGTGACAGTTCTGGAAACACCATATATTTT. Its translation is CSARDSSGNTIYF.

This chain links TRBV30 with TRBJ2-1, with TRBD2 matching 9 bases. Germline values: CDR1 GTSNPN, CDR2 SVGIG (reference sequence). CDR3 length: 12 amino acids. The junction had 6 bases not matched to a gene; V was cut back by 7 bases and J by 8 bases. CDR3 protein: CAFSGSGHEQFF. The CDR3 nucleotides read TGTGCCTTTAGCGGGAGTGGTCATGAGCAGTTCTTC.

The rearrangement links TRBV30 to TRBJ1-2; tentative D call: TRBD1 (5 bases). The CDR3 length is 12 residues. Germline V gene sequence: CDR1 GTSNPN, CDR2 SVGIG (reference sequence). Deletions cut 4 bases from V and 8 bases from J, with 14 bases between. CDR3 amino acids: CAWTRQGQGYTF. In nucleotides, the CDR3 is TGTGCCTGGACCCGGCAGGGCCAGGGCTACACCTTC.

This clone was found once. The CDR3 region has the DNA TGCGCCAGCAGTGACAGCCAACCTGGAAACACCATATATTTT. This sequence encodes CASSDSQPGNTIYF. The chain joins TRBV10-2 to TRBJ1-3; D is unclear. V gave up 3 bases and J gave up 2 bases, with 8 bases separating them. The germline CDR1 and CDR2 sequences are WSHSY and SAAADI. This CDR3 has 14 amino acids.

The chain uses TRBV2 and TRBJ1-4; unclear D gene. Germline values: CDR1 SNHLY, CDR2 FYNNEI. With 6 bases removed from V and 5 bases from J, the gap between germline ends came to 10 bases. The CDR3 runs 13 residues. This CDR3 reads CASRGDPNEKLFF. CDR3 bases: TGTGCCAGCAGGGGAGACCCAAATGAAAAACTGTTTTTT. Together with reference TRBV2 and TRBJ1-4, the CDR3 gives the full variable domain: EPEVTQTPSHQVTQMGQEVILRCVPISNHLYFYWYRQILGQKVEFLVSFYNNEISEKSEIFDDQFSVERPDGSNFTLKIRSTKLEDSAMYFCASRGDPNEKLFFGSGTQLSVL.

The rearrangement uses TRBV30 and TRBJ2-1; no reliable D call. There are 14 residues in the CDR3. V shed 2 bases and J shed 10 bases, with 18 bases lying between them. Germline V gene sequence: CDR1 GTSNPN, CDR2 SVGIG (reference sequence). The CDR3 loop reads CAWSSYAYTPEQFF. The CDR3 DNA follows: TGTGCCTGGAGTTCTTACGCATACACCCCGGAGCAGTTCTTC.

The chain carries TRBV27 and TRBJ1-2; 9 nucleotides match TRBD1. The CDR3 extends over 14 amino acids. Germline-derived CDR1 and CDR2 are MNHEY and SMNVEV (reference sequence). Germline trimming cut 4 bases from V and 2 bases from J; bases unmatched to any gene: 2. The chain's CDR3 is CASSSTGGNYGYTF. The DNA of the CDR3 is TGTGCCAGCAGTTCTACAGGGGGCAACTATGGCTACACCTTC.

The rearrangement links TRBV2 to TRBJ1-1; D unclear. This CDR3 has 15 residues. CDR1 is SNHLY, CDR2 FYNNEI, per germline. Between the trimmed V and J ends, which lost 7 bases and 4 bases, there was a span of 19 bases. DNA for the CDR3: TGTGCCAGCAAAGGCCATCCCGGCGCGGGCACTGAAGCTTTCTTT. This sequence encodes CASKGHPGAGTEAFF. The full variable domain, with the rest looked up from reference TRBV2 and TRBJ1-1, is EPEVTQTPSHQVTQMGQEVILRCVPISNHLYFYWYRQILGQKVEFLVSFYNNEISEKSEIFDDQFSVERPDGSNFTLKIRSTKLEDSAMYFCASKGHPGAGTEAFFGQGTRLTVV.

The chain combines TRBV20-1 with TRBJ2-3; no reliable D call. The CDR3 is made up of 15 amino acids. V lost 3 bases and J lost 0, with 13 bases in between. Germline CDR1 is DFQATT and CDR2 is SNEGSKA (reference sequence). CDR3 region: CSASELSLSTDTQYF. DNA of the CDR3: TGCAGTGCTAGTGAACTGTCGTTGAGCACAGATACGCAGTATTTT.